The T cell receptor beta chain described here comes from a study of TIL therapy for anti-PD-1-resistant metastatic lung cancer. Study details: Most patients had lung adenocarcinoma. Tumors carried a median about 1.5 non-synonymous mutations per megabase.

Time point: pre-treatment sample, taken before nivolumab and TIL therapy. Most excised metastases sampled were pleural nodules or supraclavicular lymph nodes. Tumors were harvested before any PD-1/PD-L1 blockade. J gave up 0 bases and V 4 bases, and 6 bases lay outside the gene matches. Germline values: CDR1 SEHNR, CDR2 FQNEAQ (reference sequence). The CDR3 runs 15 residues. The libraries were made with immunoSEQ v3. Using immunoSEQ multiplex PCR, the repertoire was profiled, and TCRdb retains in-frame clones only, with some absent. Of 9,500 to 15,000 clones listed, 58% are singletons. Sequenced material: tumor tissue, taken at baseline. The receptor was isolated from a person aged 25-79 years with non-small cell lung cancer. The chain couples TRBV7-9 to TRBJ2-7; 7 nucleotides match TRBD2. The CDR3, as DNA: TGTGCCAGCAGCTCCCGGGACTATGGCTCCTACGAGCAGTACTTC. Protein product: CASSSRDYGSYEQYF. The variable domain in full, with the rest retrieved from reference TRBV7-9 and TRBJ2-7, is DTGVSQNPRHKITKRGQNVTFRCDPISEHNRLYWYRQTLGQGPEFLTYFQNEAQLEKSRLLSDRFSAERPKGSFSTLEIQRTEQGDSAMYLCASSSRDYGSYEQYFGPGTRLTVT.